This T cell receptor (beta chain) stems from a study of cytomegalovirus exposure and HLA in healthy donors. Study-level points and caveats: 87-base-pair reads could not separate some V segments, including TRBV6-2 and TRBV6-3.

With 60 Vbeta and 13 Jbeta primers, the PCR was carried out. Under the authors' procedure: A later analysis counted some 87 million unique TCR beta chains, about 10 million shared. Sequenced by immunoSEQ multiplex PCR; TCRdb stores in-frame clones only, minus some. V, J and clone size were drawn from that table, and D and trimming were deduced from the DNA. There are 110,000 or so clones in the sample; around 82% occur only once, and less than 6% lies in the top ten. Turning to this clone: What it binds is unknown.

Germline V gene sequence: CDR1 MGHDK, CDR2 SYGVNS. Trimming took off 2 bases at V and 2 bases at J, with 16 bases between the two ends. The CDR3 is 17 residues long. The receptor was derived from a woman younger than 45 in good health and CMV-seropositive. The sequenced sample consisted of PBMCs. The rearrangement uses TRBV25-1 and TRBJ2-4; the D gene is possibly TRBD2 (5 bases). As DNA, the CDR3 is TGTGCCAGCAGTGAACCCCGGGCCGAGCGGTCCAAAAACATTCAGTACTTC. It specifies CASSEPRAERSKNIQYF. The variable domain in full, completed from reference TRBV25-1 and TRBJ2-4, reads EADIYQTPRYLVIGTGKKITLECSQTMGHDKMYWYQQDPGMELHLIHYSYGVNSTEKGDLSSESTVSRIRTEHFPLTLESARPSHTSQYLCASSEPRAERSKNIQYFGAGTRLSVL.